This note documents a single T cell receptor (beta chain) sequence. The data stem from a study of T-cell reconstitution after alpha-beta-depleted transplantation in children. A library of TCRbeta sequences, prepared with unique molecular identifiers, was generated. TCRdb recomputed calls from the PCR reads with MiXCR, one row per CDR3 protein. The sample holds 600,000 to 700,000 distinct CDR3 sequences; approximately 17% are singletons and the top ten take approximately 1%. V lost 3 bases to trimming and J lost 8 bases; unmatched junction nucleotides: 12. The CDR3 sequence is 15 residues long. Germline CDR1 is SGHRS and CDR2 is YFSETQ.

The input for sequencing was PBMCs from the stem cell graft donor, taken from the stem cell graft. The chain is built from TRBV5-1 and TRBJ2-3; TRBD1 aligns across 7 bases. This receptor was obtained from a human donor who donated a stem cell graft to a child with acute myeloid leukemia. DNA of the CDR3: TGCGCCAGCAGCTCGACCGGGACAGTGGCAGCTACGCAGTATTTT. This gives the protein CASSSTGTVAATQYF.